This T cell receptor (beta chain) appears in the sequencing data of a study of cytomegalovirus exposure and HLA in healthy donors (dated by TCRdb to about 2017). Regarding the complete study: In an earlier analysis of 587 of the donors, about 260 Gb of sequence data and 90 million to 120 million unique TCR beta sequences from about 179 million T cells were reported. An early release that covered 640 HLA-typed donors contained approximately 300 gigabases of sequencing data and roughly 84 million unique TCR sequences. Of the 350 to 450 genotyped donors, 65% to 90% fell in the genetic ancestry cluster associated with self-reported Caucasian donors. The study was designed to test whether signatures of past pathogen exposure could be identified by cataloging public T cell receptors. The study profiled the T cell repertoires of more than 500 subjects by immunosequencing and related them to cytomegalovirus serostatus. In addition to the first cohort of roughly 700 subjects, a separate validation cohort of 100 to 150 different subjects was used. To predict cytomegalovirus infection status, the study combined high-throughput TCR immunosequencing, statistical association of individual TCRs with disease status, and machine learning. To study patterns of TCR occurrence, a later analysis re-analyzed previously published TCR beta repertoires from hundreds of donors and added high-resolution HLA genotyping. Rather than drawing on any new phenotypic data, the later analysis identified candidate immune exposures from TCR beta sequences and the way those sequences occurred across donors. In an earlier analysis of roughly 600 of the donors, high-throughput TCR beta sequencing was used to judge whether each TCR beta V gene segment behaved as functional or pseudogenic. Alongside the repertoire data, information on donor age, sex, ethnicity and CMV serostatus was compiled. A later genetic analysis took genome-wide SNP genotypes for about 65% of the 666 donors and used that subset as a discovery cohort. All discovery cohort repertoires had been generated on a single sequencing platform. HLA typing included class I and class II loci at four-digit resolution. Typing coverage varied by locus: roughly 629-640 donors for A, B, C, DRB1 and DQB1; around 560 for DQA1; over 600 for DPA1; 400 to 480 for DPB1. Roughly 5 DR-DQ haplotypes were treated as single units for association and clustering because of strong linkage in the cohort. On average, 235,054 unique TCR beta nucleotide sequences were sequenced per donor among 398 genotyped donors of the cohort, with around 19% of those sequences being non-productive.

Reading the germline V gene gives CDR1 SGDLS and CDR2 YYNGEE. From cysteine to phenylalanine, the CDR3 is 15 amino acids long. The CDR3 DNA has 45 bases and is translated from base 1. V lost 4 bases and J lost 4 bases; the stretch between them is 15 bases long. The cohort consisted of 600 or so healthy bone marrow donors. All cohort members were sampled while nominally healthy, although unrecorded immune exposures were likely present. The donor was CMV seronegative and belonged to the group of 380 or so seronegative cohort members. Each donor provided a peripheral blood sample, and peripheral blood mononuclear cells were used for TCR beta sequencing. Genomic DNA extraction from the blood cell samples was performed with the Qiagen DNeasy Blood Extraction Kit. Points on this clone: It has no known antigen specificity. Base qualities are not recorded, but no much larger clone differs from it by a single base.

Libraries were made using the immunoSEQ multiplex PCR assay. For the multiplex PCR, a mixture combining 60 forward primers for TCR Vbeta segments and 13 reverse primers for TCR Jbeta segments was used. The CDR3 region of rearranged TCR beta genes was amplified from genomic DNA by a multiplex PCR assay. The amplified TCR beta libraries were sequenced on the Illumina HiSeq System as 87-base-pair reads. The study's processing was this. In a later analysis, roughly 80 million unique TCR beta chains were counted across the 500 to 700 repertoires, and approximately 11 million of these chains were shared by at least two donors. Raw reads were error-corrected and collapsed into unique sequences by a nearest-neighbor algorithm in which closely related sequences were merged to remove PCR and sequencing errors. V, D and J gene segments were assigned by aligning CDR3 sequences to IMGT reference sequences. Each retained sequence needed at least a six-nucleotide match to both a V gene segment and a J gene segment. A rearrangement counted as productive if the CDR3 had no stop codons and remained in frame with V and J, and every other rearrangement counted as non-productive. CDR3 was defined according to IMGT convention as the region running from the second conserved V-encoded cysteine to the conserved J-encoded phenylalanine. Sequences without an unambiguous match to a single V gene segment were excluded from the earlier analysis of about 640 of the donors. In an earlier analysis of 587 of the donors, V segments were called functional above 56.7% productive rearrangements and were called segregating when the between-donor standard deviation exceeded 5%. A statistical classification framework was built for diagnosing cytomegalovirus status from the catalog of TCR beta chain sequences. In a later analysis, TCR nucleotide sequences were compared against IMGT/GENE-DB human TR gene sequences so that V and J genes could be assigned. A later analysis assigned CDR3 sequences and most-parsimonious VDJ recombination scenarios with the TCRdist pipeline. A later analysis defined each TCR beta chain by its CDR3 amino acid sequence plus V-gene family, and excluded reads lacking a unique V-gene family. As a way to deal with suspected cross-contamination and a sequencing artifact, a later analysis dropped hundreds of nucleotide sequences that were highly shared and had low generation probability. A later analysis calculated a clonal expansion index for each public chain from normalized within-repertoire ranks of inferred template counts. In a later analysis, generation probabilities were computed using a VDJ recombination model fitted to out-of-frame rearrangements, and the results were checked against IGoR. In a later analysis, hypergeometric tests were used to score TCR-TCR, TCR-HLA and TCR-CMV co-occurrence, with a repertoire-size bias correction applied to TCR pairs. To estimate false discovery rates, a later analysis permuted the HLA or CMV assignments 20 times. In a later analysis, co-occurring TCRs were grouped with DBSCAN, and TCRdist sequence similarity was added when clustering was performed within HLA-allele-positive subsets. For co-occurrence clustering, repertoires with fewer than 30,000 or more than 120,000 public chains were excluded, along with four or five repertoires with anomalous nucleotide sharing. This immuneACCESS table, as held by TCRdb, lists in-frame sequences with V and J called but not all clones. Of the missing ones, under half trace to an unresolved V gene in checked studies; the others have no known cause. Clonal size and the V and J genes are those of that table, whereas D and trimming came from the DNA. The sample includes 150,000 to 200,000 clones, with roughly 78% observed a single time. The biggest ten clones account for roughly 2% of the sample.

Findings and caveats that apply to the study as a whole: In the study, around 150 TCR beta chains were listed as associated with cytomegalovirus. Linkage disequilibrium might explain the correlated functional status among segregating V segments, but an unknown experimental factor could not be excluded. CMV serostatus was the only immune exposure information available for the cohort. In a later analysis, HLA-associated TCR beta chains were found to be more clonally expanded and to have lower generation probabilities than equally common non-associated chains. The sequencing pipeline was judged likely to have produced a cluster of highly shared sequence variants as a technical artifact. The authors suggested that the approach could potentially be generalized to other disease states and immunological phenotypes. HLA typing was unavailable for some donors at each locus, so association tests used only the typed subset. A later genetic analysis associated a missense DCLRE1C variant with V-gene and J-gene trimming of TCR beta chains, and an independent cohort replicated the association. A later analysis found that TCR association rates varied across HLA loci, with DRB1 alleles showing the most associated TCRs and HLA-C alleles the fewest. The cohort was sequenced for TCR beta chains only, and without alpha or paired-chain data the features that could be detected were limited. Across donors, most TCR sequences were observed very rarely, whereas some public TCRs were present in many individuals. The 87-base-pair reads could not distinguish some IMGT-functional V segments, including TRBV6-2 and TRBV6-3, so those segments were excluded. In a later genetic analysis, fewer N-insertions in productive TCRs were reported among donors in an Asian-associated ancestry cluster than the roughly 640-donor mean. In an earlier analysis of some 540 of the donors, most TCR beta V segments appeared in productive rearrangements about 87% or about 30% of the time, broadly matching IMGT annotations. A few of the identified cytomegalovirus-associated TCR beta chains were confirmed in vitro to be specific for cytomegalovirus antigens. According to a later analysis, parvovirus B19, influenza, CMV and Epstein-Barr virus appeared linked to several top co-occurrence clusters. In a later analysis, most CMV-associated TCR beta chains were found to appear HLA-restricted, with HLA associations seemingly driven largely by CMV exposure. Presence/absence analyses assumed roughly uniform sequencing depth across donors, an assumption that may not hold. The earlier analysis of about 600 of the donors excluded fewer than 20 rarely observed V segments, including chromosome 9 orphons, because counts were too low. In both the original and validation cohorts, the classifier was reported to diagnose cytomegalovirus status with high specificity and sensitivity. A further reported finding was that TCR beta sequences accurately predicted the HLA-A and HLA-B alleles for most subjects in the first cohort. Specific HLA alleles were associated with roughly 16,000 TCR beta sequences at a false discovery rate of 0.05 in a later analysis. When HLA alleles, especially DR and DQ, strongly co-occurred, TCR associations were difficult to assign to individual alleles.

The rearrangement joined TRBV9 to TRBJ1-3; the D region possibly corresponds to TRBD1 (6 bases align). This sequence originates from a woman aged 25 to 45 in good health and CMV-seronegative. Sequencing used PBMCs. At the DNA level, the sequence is TGTGCCAGCAGCCTCGAAGGGGGTGACGGAAACACCATATATTTT. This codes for CASSLEGGDGNTIYF. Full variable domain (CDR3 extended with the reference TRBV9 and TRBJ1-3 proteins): DSGVTQTPKHLITATGQRVTLRCSPRSGDLSVYWYQQSLDQGLQFLIQYYNGEERAKGNILERFSAQQFPDLHSELNLSSLELGDSALYFCASSLEGGDGNTIYFGEGSWLTVV.